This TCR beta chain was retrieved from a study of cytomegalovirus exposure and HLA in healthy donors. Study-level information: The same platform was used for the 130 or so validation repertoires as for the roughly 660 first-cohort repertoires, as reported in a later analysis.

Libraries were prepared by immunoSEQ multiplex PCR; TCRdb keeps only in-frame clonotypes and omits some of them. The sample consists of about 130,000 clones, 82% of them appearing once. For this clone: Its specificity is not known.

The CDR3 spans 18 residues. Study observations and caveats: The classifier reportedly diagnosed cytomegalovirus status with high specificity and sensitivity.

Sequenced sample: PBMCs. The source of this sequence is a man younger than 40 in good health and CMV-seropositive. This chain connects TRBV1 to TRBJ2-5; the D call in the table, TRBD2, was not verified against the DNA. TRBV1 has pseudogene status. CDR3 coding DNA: TGCACCAGCAGCCAACTTTGGCTAGCGGGAGAAAAAATAGAGACCCAGTACTTC. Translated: CTSSQLWLAGEKIETQYF.